The rows below give T cell receptor beta chains drawn from one sample of a study of blood T cell repertoires in COVID-19. The table came from immunoSEQ multiplex PCR; TCRdb's copy has only in-frame clones and leaves some out. The sample consists of some 88,000 clones, more than 75% of them appearing once. The sequencing sample was made of peripheral blood. These receptors originate from a woman between 70 and 85 years old with acute or convalescent COVID-19. Each CDR3 is given with its conserved first and last residue. The order of the fields is CDR3 protein, CDR3 DNA, clone size, J gene, V gene, CDR3 length, D gene. The D gene is left open where the match is weak. Some rows have no size entry. The others give once, few or many, or a class for an expanded clone.

CDR3aa: CASSPRGLRQSNQPQHF
CDR3nt: TGTGCCAGCAGTCCGCGCGGGCTGAGGCAAAGCAATCAGCCCCAGCATTTT
abundance: NA
j_gene: TRBJ1-5
v_gene: TRBV28
len: 17
d_gene: NA

CDR3aa: CSVDTQGLEEFF
CDR3nt: TGCAGCGTTGATACCCAGGGACTAGAGGAGTTCTTC
abundance: NA
j_gene: TRBJ2-1
v_gene: TRBV29-1
len: 12
d_gene: TRBD2

CDR3aa: CASSQDIRRGSTDTQYF
CDR3nt: TGCGCCAGCAGCCAAGATATAAGAAGGGGCTCCACAGATACGCAGTATTTT
abundance: NA
j_gene: TRBJ2-3
v_gene: TRBV4-1
len: 17
d_gene: NA

CDR3aa: CASSEFLYEQFF
CDR3nt: TGCGCCAGCAGTGAGTTCCTGTATGAGCAGTTCTTC
abundance: NA
j_gene: TRBJ2-1
v_gene: TRBV10-2
len: 12
d_gene: NA

CDR3aa: CATSDLAATGELFF
CDR3nt: TGTGCCACCAGTGATTTAGCGGCCACCGGGGAGCTGTTTTTT
abundance: few
j_gene: TRBJ2-2
v_gene: TRBV24-1
len: 14
d_gene: NA

CDR3aa: CASSMAWSQGNSPLHF
CDR3nt: TGTGCCAGTAGTATGGCGTGGTCACAGGGTAACTCACCCCTCCACTTT
abundance: few
j_gene: TRBJ1-6
v_gene: TRBV19
len: 16
d_gene: NA

CDR3aa: CASSQDGTSGAIETQYF
CDR3nt: TGTGCCAGCAGCCAAGATGGGACTAGCGGGGCTATAGAGACCCAGTACTTC
abundance: NA
j_gene: TRBJ2-5
v_gene: TRBV3-1/TRBV3-2
len: 17
d_gene: TRBD2

CDR3aa: CASRPTNNYGYTF
CDR3nt: TGTGCCAGCAGGCCTACGAATAACTATGGCTACACCTTC
abundance: once
j_gene: TRBJ1-2
v_gene: TRBV6-5
len: 13
d_gene: NA

CDR3aa: CASRSGGAAVYNEQFF
CDR3nt: TGTGCCAGCAGATCCGGGGGGGCAGCAGTTTACAATGAGCAGTTCTTC
abundance: few
j_gene: TRBJ2-1
v_gene: TRBV7-2
len: 16
d_gene: TRBD2

CDR3aa: CASSQTLNTEAFF
CDR3nt: TGTGCCAGCAGCCAAACACTGAACACTGAAGCTTTCTTT
abundance: NA
j_gene: TRBJ1-1
v_gene: TRBV28
len: 13
d_gene: NA

CDR3aa: CASSNNAQGVAFF
CDR3nt: TGTGCCAGCAGCAACAATGCACAGGGGGTAGCTTTCTTT
abundance: NA
j_gene: TRBJ1-1
v_gene: TRBV28
len: 13
d_gene: TRBD1

CDR3aa: CASSLVTSGGDEQFF
CDR3nt: TGTGCCAGCAGCTTAGTTACTAGCGGGGGCGATGAGCAGTTCTTC
abundance: NA
j_gene: TRBJ2-1
v_gene: TRBV11-3
len: 15
d_gene: TRBD2

CDR3aa: CASRPDGGANEQFF
CDR3nt: TGTGCCAGCAGGCCAGACGGGGGGGCCAATGAGCAGTTCTTC
abundance: NA
j_gene: TRBJ2-1
v_gene: TRBV6-4
len: 14
d_gene: TRBD2

CDR3aa: CATGLAGNTDTQYF
CDR3nt: TGTGCCACCGGTCTAGCGGGGAACACAGATACGCAGTATTTT
abundance: NA
j_gene: TRBJ2-3
v_gene: TRBV5-6
len: 14
d_gene: TRBD2

CDR3aa: CASSLGDRVSTDTQYF
CDR3nt: TGTGCCAGCAGCTTGGGGGACAGGGTAAGCACAGATACGCAGTATTTT
abundance: NA
j_gene: TRBJ2-3
v_gene: TRBV5-6
len: 16
d_gene: TRBD1

CDR3aa: CATSDRGRGRNYGYTF
CDR3nt: TGTGCCACCAGTGACCGAGGCAGGGGGCGGAACTATGGCTACACCTTC
abundance: NA
j_gene: TRBJ1-2
v_gene: TRBV24-1
len: 16
d_gene: TRBD1

CDR3aa: CASSLGQGGAGELFF
CDR3nt: TGCGCCAGCAGCTTGGGCCAGGGTGGTGCCGGGGAGCTGTTTTTT
abundance: once
j_gene: TRBJ2-2
v_gene: TRBV5-1
len: 15
d_gene: NA

CDR3aa: CASSIEGMNTEAFF
CDR3nt: TGTGCCAGCAGTATAGAGGGAATGAACACTGAAGCTTTCTTT
abundance: NA
j_gene: TRBJ1-1
v_gene: TRBV6-5
len: 14
d_gene: NA

CDR3aa: CASSFDSSNQPQHF
CDR3nt: TGTGCCAGCAGCTTTGACAGCTCGAATCAGCCCCAGCATTTT
abundance: few
j_gene: TRBJ1-5
v_gene: TRBV7-2
len: 14
d_gene: NA

CDR3aa: CATSVQGHYTDTQYF
CDR3nt: TGTGCCACCAGTGTCCAGGGGCACTACACAGATACGCAGTATTTT
abundance: NA
j_gene: TRBJ2-3
v_gene: TRBV24-1
len: 15
d_gene: NA

CDR3aa: CASRRSGGGADTQYF
CDR3nt: TGTGCCAGCAGGCGTAGCGGGGGCGGGGCAGATACGCAGTATTTT
abundance: NA
j_gene: TRBJ2-3
v_gene: TRBV6-5
len: 15
d_gene: TRBD2

CDR3aa: CASEPDGGNGYTF
CDR3nt: TGTGCCAGCGAACCCGACGGAGGGAATGGCTACACCTTC
abundance: NA
j_gene: TRBJ1-2
v_gene: TRBV12-3/TRBV12-4
len: 13
d_gene: NA

CDR3aa: CASSPLDRGLSEAFF
CDR3nt: TGTGCCAGCAGCCCGCTCGACAGGGGGCTATCTGAAGCTTTCTTT
abundance: NA
j_gene: TRBJ1-1
v_gene: TRBV9
len: 15
d_gene: TRBD1

CDR3aa: CASSMGQANTGELFF
CDR3nt: TGCGCCAGCAGCATGGGACAGGCGAACACCGGGGAGCTGTTTTTT
abundance: NA
j_gene: TRBJ2-2
v_gene: TRBV5-1
len: 15
d_gene: TRBD1

CDR3aa: CASSQAYNEQFF
CDR3nt: TGTGCCAGCAGCCAAGCTTACAATGAGCAGTTCTTC
abundance: once
j_gene: TRBJ2-1
v_gene: TRBV4-2
len: 12
d_gene: NA

CDR3aa: CASSELQGYTGELFF
CDR3nt: TGTGCCAGCAGTGAATTACAGGGATACACCGGGGAGCTGTTTTTT
abundance: NA
j_gene: TRBJ2-2
v_gene: TRBV28
len: 15
d_gene: NA

CDR3aa: CASRDPRGADTQYF
CDR3nt: TGTGCCAGCAGGGATCCTCGGGGGGCAGATACGCAGTATTTT
abundance: NA
j_gene: TRBJ2-3
v_gene: TRBV6-5
len: 14
d_gene: TRBD2

CDR3aa: CASTPTGGGWANVLTF
CDR3nt: TGTGCCAGCACTCCGACAGGCGGGGGCTGGGCCAACGTCCTGACTTTC
abundance: NA
j_gene: TRBJ2-6
v_gene: TRBV27
len: 16
d_gene: NA

CDR3aa: CASSPPGGGTDTQYF
CDR3nt: TGTGCCAGCTCACCACCGGGGGGGGGCACAGATACGCAGTATTTT
abundance: NA
j_gene: TRBJ2-3
v_gene: TRBV18
len: 15
d_gene: TRBD2

CDR3aa: CASSQPSPGLAGGPGTGELFF
CDR3nt: TGTGCCAGCAGCCAACCCTCCCCGGGACTAGCGGGAGGGCCGGGCACCGGGGAGCTGTTTTTT
abundance: NA
j_gene: TRBJ2-2
v_gene: TRBV3-1/TRBV3-2
len: 21
d_gene: TRBD2

CDR3aa: CASSLVRDSPMGGYTF
CDR3nt: TGCGCCAGCAGCTTGGTTAGGGACAGCCCAATGGGGGGCTACACCTTC
abundance: few
j_gene: TRBJ1-2
v_gene: TRBV5-1
len: 16
d_gene: TRBD1

CDR3aa: CASSLQGALGAKNIQYF
CDR3nt: TGCGCCAGCAGCTTACAGGGGGCTCTGGGGGCCAAAAACATTCAGTACTTC
abundance: once
j_gene: TRBJ2-4
v_gene: TRBV5-1
len: 17
d_gene: TRBD1

CDR3aa: CASSQVVGGGTDTQYF
CDR3nt: TGCGCCAGCAGCCAAGTTGTGGGAGGAGGGACAGATACGCAGTATTTT
abundance: NA
j_gene: TRBJ2-3
v_gene: TRBV4-1
len: 16
d_gene: NA

CDR3aa: CASTSPGLPVSETQYF
CDR3nt: TGTGCCAGCACTTCCCCGGGACTCCCGGTGTCTGAGACCCAGTACTTC
abundance: NA
j_gene: TRBJ2-5
v_gene: TRBV28
len: 16
d_gene: NA

CDR3aa: CASSSYRGRETQYF
CDR3nt: TGTGCCAGCAGTTCGTACAGGGGGCGAGAGACCCAGTACTTC
abundance: NA
j_gene: TRBJ2-5
v_gene: TRBV27
len: 14
d_gene: TRBD1

CDR3aa: CASSERTGGGGYTF
CDR3nt: TGTGCCAGCAGTGAAAGGACAGGGGGCGGTGGCTACACCTTC
abundance: NA
j_gene: TRBJ1-2
v_gene: TRBV6-1
len: 14
d_gene: TRBD1

CDR3aa: CASNPRPSSYNEQFF
CDR3nt: TGTGCCAGCAACCCTCGCCCGAGCTCCTACAATGAGCAGTTCTTC
abundance: NA
j_gene: TRBJ2-1
v_gene: TRBV28
len: 15
d_gene: NA

CDR3aa: CASSLTLVVGTAYYNEQFF
CDR3nt: TGCGCCAGCAGCTTGACCCTTGTTGTAGGGACAGCATATTACAATGAGCAGTTCTTC
abundance: few
j_gene: TRBJ2-1
v_gene: TRBV5-1
len: 19
d_gene: TRBD1

CDR3aa: CASSTQTRGTQYF
CDR3nt: TGTGCCAGTAGTACCCAGACCCGAGGTACGCAGTATTTT
abundance: NA
j_gene: TRBJ2-3
v_gene: TRBV19
len: 13
d_gene: NA

CDR3aa: CASSFSSAGGPDEQFF
CDR3nt: TGTGCCAGCAGTTTCTCGTCAGCGGGAGGGCCGGATGAGCAGTTCTTC
abundance: NA
j_gene: TRBJ2-1
v_gene: TRBV6-6
len: 16
d_gene: TRBD2

CDR3aa: CASSDPGVPFEKLFF
CDR3nt: TGTGCCAGCAGTGACCCCGGGGTGCCGTTTGAAAAACTGTTTTTT
abundance: NA
j_gene: TRBJ1-4
v_gene: TRBV25-1
len: 15
d_gene: NA

CDR3aa: CASSKAQWDYTSHEQFF
CDR3nt: TGTGCCAGCAGCAAAGCGCAGTGGGACTACACCTCCCATGAGCAGTTCTTC
abundance: NA
j_gene: TRBJ2-1
v_gene: TRBV21-1
len: 17
d_gene: NA

CDR3aa: CASSHNEKLFF
CDR3nt: TGTGCCAGCAGTCATAATGAAAAACTGTTTTTT
abundance: NA
j_gene: TRBJ1-4
v_gene: TRBV6-2/TRBV6-3
len: 11
d_gene: NA

CDR3aa: CASSLGRGNNEKLFF
CDR3nt: TGCGCCAGCAGCTTGGGGAGGGGAAATAATGAAAAACTGTTTTTT
abundance: NA
j_gene: TRBJ1-4
v_gene: TRBV5-1
len: 15
d_gene: NA

CDR3aa: CASSVAGRGTNTEAFF
CDR3nt: TGTGCCAGCAGCGTAGCTGGCAGGGGGACGAACACTGAAGCTTTCTTT
abundance: NA
j_gene: TRBJ1-1
v_gene: TRBV9
len: 16
d_gene: TRBD1

CDR3aa: CASSPIINRGGQPQHF
CDR3nt: TGTGCCAGCAGCCCAATAATCAACAGGGGAGGTCAGCCCCAGCATTTT
abundance: few
j_gene: TRBJ1-5
v_gene: TRBV7-9
len: 16
d_gene: TRBD1

CDR3aa: CASSLASGVNYGYTF
CDR3nt: TGTGCCAGCAGCTTGGCGTCCGGTGTGAACTATGGCTACACCTTC
abundance: NA
j_gene: TRBJ1-2
v_gene: TRBV5-6
len: 15
d_gene: NA

CDR3aa: CASSWDRGGYTF
CDR3nt: TGTGCCAGCAGCTGGGACAGGGGGGGCTACACCTTC
abundance: NA
j_gene: TRBJ1-2
v_gene: TRBV5-5
len: 12
d_gene: TRBD1

CDR3aa: CASGLSGDTQYF
CDR3nt: TGTGCTAGTGGTTTAAGCGGAGATACGCAGTATTTT
abundance: NA
j_gene: TRBJ2-3
v_gene: TRBV12-5
len: 12
d_gene: NA

CDR3aa: CASRPTGTGARETQYF
CDR3nt: TGCGCCAGCAGACCCACCGGGACAGGGGCGAGGGAGACCCAGTACTTC
abundance: NA
j_gene: TRBJ2-5
v_gene: TRBV5-1
len: 16
d_gene: TRBD1

CDR3aa: CASSLAGVRNEQFF
CDR3nt: TGCGCCAGCAGCTTGGCGGGAGTGAGGAATGAGCAGTTCTTC
abundance: NA
j_gene: TRBJ2-1
v_gene: TRBV5-1
len: 14
d_gene: NA

CDR3aa: CASSLGGQGNTGELFF
CDR3nt: TGCGCCAGCAGCCTGGGGGGACAGGGCAACACCGGGGAGCTGTTTTTT
abundance: NA
j_gene: TRBJ2-2
v_gene: TRBV5-1
len: 16
d_gene: TRBD1

CDR3aa: CASSTQSGTSVYNEQFF
CDR3nt: TGTGCCAGCAGCACCCAATCCGGGACTAGCGTCTACAATGAGCAGTTCTTC
abundance: NA
j_gene: TRBJ2-1
v_gene: TRBV9
len: 17
d_gene: TRBD2

CDR3aa: CASSQTSGASDTQYF
CDR3nt: TGTGCCAGCAGTCAGACTAGCGGGGCATCGGATACGCAGTATTTT
abundance: NA
j_gene: TRBJ2-3
v_gene: TRBV3-1/TRBV3-2
len: 15
d_gene: TRBD2